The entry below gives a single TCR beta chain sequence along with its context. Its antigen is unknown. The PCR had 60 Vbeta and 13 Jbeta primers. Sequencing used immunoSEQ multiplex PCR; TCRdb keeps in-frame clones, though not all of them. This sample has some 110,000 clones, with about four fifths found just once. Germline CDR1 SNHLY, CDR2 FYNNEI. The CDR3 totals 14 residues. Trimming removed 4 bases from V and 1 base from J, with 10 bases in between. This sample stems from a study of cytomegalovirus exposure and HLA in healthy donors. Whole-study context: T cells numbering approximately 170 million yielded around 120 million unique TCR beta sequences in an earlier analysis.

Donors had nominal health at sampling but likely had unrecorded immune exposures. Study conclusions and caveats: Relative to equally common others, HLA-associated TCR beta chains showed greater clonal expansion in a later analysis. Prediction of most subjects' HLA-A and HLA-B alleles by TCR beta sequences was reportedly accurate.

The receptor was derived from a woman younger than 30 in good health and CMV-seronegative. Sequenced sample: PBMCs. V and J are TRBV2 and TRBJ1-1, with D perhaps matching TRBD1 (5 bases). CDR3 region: CASSGRDSNTEAFF. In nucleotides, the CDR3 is TGTGCCAGCAGTGGGCGGGACTCGAACACTGAAGCTTTCTTT.